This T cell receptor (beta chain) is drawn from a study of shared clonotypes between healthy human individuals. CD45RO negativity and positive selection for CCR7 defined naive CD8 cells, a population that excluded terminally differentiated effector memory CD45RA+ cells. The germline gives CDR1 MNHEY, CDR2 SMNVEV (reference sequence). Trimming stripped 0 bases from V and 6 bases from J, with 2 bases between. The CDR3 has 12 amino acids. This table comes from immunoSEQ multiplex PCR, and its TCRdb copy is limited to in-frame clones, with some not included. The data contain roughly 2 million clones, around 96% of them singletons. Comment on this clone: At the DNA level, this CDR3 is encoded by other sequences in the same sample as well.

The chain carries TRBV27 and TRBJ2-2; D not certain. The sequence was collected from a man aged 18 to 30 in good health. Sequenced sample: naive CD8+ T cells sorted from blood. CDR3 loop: CASSLSSGELFF. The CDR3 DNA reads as TGTGCCAGCAGTTTATCCTCCGGGGAGCTGTTTTTT.